This TCR beta chain was retrieved from a study of blood T cell repertoires in COVID-19. Study-level background: Sites across the United States, Italy and Spain contributed samples from acute and convalescent COVID-19.

The Seattle patients joined while their infection was active and were tracked longitudinally afterward. V lost 5 bases, J lost 0 bases, and 12 bases stayed unmatched. The V gene's germline CDR1 is SEHNR and CDR2 FQNEAQ (reference sequence). This CDR3 has 18 residues. Profiled with immunoSEQ multiplex PCR; TCRdb holds only in-frame clones, not every one. The table includes some 130,000 clones, more than 85% detected once. Sequenced input: peripheral blood. The genes are TRBV7-9 and TRBJ2-1, with 8 bases that match TRBD1. The receptor was derived from a man aged 55 to 70 with COVID-19, enrolled during active disease. CDR3 DNA sequence: TGTGCCAGCAGCACACGGACAGGGCAGCTCAGCTCCTACAATGAGCAGTTCTTC. Translating gives CASSTRTGQLSSYNEQFF. Combining the CDR3 with reference TRBV7-9 and TRBJ2-1 gives the whole variable domain DTGVSQNPRHKITKRGQNVTFRCDPISEHNRLYWYRQTLGQGPEFLTYFQNEAQLEKSRLLSDRFSAERPKGSFSTLEIQRTEQGDSAMYLCASSTRTGQLSSYNEQFFGPGTRLTVL.